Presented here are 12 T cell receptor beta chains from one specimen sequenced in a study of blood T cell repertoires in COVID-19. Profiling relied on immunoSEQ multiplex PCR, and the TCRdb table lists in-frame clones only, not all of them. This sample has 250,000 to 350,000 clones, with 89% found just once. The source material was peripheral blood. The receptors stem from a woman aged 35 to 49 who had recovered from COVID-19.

The CDR3, as DNA: TGTGCCTGGAGAGGGACTAGCGGGGTGTGGGAGACCCAGTACTTC. It encodes CAWRGTSGVWETQYF. The rearrangement uses TRBV30 and TRBJ2-5; TRBD2 matches at 13 bases. The CDR3 is 15 residues long. J gave up 5 bases and V 3 bases, and 6 bases lay outside the gene matches. Germline V lookup: CDR1 GTSNPN, CDR2 SVGIG (reference sequence). The entire variable domain, with the rest obtained from reference TRBV30 and TRBJ2-5, is as follows: SQTIHQWPATLVQPVGSPLSLECTVEGTSNPNLYWYRQAAGRGLQLLFYSVGIGQISSEVPQNLSASRPQDRQFILSSKKLLLSDSGFYLCAWRGTSGVWETQYFGPGTRLLVL.

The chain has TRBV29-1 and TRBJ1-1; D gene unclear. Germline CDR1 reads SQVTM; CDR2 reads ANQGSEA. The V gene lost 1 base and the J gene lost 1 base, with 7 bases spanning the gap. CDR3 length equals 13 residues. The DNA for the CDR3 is TGCAGCGTTGAAGGGCAGAAGAACACTGAAGCTTTCTTT. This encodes CSVEGQKNTEAFF.

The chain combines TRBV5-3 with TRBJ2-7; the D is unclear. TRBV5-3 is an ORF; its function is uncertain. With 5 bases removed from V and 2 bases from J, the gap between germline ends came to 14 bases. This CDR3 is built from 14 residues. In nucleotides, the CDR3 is TGTGCCAGAAGAATGAACCGAATAGCCTACGAGCAGTACTTC. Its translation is CARRMNRIAYEQYF.

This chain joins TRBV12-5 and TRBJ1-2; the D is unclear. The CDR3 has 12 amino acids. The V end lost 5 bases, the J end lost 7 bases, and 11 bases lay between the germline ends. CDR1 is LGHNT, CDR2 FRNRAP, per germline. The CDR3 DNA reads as TGTGCTAGTGGTCCCGGTCTTGGTGGCTACACCTTC. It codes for CASGPGLGGYTF.

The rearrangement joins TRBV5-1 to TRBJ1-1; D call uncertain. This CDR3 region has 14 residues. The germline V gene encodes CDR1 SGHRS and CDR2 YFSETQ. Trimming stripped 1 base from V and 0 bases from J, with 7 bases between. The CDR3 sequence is CASSLQIMNTEAFF. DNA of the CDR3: TGCGCCAGCAGCTTGCAGATCATGAACACTGAAGCTTTCTTT.

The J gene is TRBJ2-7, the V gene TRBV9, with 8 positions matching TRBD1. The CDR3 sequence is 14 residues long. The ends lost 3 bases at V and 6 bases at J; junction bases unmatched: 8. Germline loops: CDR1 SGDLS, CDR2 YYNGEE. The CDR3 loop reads CASSADRGTAEQYF. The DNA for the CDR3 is TGTGCCAGCAGCGCCGACAGGGGAACCGCCGAGCAGTACTTC.

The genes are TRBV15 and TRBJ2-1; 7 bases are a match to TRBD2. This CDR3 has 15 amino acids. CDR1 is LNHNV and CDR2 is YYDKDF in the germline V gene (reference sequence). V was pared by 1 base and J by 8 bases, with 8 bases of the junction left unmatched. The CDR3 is CATSRGAGRGDEQFF. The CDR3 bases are TGTGCCACCAGCAGAGGAGCGGGACGAGGCGATGAGCAGTTCTTC. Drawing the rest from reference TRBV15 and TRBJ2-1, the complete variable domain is DAMVIQNPRYQVTQFGKPVTLSCSQTLNHNVMYWYQQKSSQAPKLLFHYYDKDFNNEADTPDNFQSRRPNTSFCFLDIRSPGLGDTAMYLCATSRGAGRGDEQFFGPGTRLTVL.

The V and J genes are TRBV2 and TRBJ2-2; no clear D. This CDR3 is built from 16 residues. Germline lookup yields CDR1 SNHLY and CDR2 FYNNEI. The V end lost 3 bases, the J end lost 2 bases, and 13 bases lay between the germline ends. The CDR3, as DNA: TGTGCCAGCAGTGATGCTTACAGTGCCAACACCGGGGAGCTGTTTTTT. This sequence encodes CASSDAYSANTGELFF.

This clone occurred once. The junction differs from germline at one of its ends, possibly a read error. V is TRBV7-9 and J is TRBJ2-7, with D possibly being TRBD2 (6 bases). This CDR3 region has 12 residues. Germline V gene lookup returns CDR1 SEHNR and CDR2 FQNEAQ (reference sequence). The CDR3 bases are TGTGCCAGCAGCTTTGGGAGCCAGGCAGGGAGGTTC. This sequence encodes CASSFGSQAGRF.

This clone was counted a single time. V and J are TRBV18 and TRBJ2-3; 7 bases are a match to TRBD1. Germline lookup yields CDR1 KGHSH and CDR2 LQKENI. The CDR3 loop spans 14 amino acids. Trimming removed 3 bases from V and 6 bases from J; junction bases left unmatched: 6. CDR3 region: CASSPGTVQDTQYF. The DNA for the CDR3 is TGTGCCAGCTCACCGGGGACAGTTCAGGATACGCAGTATTTT.

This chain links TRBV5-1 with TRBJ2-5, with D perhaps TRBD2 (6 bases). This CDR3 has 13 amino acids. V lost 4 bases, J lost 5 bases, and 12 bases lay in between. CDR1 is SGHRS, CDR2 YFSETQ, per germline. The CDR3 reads CASSVTSTETQYF. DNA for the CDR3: TGCGCCAGCAGCGTCACTAGCACGGAGACCCAGTACTTC.

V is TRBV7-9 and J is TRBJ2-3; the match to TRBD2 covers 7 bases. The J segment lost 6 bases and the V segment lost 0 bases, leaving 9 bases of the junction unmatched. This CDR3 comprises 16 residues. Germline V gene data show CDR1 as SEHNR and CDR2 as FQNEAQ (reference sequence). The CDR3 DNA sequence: TGTGCCAGCAGCTTAGCTGTCGGACTAGTCTTGGATACGCAGTATTTT. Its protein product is CASSLAVGLVLDTQYF.